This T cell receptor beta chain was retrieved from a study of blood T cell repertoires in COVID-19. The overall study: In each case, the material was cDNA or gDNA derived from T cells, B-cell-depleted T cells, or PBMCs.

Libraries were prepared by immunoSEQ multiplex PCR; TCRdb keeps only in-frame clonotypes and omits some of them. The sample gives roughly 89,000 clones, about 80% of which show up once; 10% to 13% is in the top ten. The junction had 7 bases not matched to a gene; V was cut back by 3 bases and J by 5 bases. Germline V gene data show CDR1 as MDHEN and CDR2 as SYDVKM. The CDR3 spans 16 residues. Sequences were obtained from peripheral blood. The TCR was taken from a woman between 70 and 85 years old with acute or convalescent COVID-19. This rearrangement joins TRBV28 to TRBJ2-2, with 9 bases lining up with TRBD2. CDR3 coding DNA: TGTGCCAGCAGTTTTAGGACTAGCGCGGGGACCGGGGAGCTGTTTTTT. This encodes CASSFRTSAGTGELFF.